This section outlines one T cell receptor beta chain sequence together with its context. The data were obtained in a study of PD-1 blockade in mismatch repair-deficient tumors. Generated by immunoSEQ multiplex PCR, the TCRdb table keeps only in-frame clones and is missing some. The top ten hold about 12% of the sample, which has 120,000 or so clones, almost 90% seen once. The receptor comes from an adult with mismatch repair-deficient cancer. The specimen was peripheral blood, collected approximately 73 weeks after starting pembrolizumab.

DNA for the CDR3: TGTGCCAGTACGGCCAGGGGGCTTACGGGCAATGAGCAGTTCTTC. Protein sequence: CASTARGLTGNEQFF. The J gene is TRBJ2-1, the V gene TRBV19; the match to TRBD1 covers 8 bases. Germline values: CDR1 LNHDA, CDR2 SQIVND (reference sequence). V lost 7 bases to trimming and J lost 6 bases; unmatched junction nucleotides: 11. The CDR3 is made up of 15 amino acids.